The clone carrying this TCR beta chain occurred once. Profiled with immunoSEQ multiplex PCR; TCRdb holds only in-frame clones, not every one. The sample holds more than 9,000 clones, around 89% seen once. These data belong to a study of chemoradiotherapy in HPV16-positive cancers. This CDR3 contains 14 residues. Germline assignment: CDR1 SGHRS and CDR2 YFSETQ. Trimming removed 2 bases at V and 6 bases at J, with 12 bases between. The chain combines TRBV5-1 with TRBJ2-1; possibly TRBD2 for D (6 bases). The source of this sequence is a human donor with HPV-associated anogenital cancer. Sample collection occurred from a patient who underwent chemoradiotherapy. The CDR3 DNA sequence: TGCGCCAGCAGCTTTACCGGGAGCTTCAATGAGCAGTTCTTC. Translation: CASSFTGSFNEQFF. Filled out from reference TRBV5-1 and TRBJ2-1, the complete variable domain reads KAGVTQTPRYLIKTRGQQVTLSCSPISGHRSVSWYQQTPGQGLQFLFEYFSETQRNKGNFPGRFSGRQFSNSRSEMNVSTLELGDSALYLCASSFTGSFNEQFFGPGTRLTVL.